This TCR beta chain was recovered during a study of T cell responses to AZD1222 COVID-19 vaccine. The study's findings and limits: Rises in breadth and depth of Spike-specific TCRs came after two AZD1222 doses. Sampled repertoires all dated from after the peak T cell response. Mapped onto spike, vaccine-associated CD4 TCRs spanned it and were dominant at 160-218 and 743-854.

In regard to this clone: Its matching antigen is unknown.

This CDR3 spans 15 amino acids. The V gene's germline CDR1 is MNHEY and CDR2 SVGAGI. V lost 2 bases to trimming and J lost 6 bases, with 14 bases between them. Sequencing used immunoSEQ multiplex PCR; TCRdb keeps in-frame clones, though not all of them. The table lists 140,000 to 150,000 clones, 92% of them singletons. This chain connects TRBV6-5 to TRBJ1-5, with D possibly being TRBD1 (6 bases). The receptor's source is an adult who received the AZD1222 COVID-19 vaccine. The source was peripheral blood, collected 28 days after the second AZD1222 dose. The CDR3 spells CASSYGPGVSQPQHF. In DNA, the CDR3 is TGTGCCAGCAGTTACGGTCCAGGGGTGAGTCAGCCCCAGCATTTT.